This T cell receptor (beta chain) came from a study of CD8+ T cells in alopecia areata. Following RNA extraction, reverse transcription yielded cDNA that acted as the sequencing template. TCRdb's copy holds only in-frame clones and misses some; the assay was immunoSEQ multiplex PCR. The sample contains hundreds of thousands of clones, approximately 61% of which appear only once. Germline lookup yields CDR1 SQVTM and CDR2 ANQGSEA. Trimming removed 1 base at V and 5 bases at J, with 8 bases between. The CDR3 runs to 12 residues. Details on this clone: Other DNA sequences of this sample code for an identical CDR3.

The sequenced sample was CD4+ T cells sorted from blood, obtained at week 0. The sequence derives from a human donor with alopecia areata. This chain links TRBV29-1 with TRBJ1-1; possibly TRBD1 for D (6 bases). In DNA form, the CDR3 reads TGCAGCGTTGAAGGGGGGCGAACTGAAGCTTTCTTT. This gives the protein CSVEGGRTEAFF.